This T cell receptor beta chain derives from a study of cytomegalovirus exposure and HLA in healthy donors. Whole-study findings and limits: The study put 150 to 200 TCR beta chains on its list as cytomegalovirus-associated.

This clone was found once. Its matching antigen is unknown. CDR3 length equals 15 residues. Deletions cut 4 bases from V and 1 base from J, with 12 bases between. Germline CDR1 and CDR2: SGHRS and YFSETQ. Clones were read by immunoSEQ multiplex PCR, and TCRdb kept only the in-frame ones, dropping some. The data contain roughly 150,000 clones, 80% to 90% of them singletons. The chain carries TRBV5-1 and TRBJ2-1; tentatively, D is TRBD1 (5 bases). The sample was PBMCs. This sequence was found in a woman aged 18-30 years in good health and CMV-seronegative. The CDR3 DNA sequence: TGCGCCAGCAGCCAGGACAAAAAATCCTACAATGAGCAGTTCTTC. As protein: CASSQDKKSYNEQFF.